The rows below give T cell receptor beta chains drawn from one sample of a study of blood T cell repertoires in COVID-19. TCRdb's table, derived via immunoSEQ multiplex PCR, lists solely in-frame clones and lacks some. The sample carries approximately 200,000 clones, 70% to 90% recorded once. The sample consisted of peripheral blood. The receptors here all came from a human donor with active or convalescent COVID-19. The donor label of this sample is uncertain. Both conserved end residues are part of each CDR3. The D gene is left open where the match is weak.

V gene: TRBV5-1; J gene: TRBJ2-1; D gene: TRBD2; CDR3 protein: CASSLAGSSSYNEQFF; CDR3 DNA: TGCGCCAGCAGTTTAGCGGGGTCTAGCTCCTACAATGAGCAGTTCTTC
V gene: TRBV9; J gene: TRBJ2-1; D gene: .; CDR3 protein: CASSPAYNEQFF; CDR3 DNA: TGTGCCAGCAGCCCAGCCTACAATGAGCAGTTCTTC
V gene: TRBV5-1; J gene: TRBJ2-1; D gene: .; CDR3 protein: CASSLRPQPQVVYNEQFF; CDR3 DNA: TGCGCCAGCAGCCTACGACCCCAGCCTCAGGTGGTGTACAATGAGCAGTTCTTC
V gene: TRBV19; J gene: TRBJ1-6; D gene: TRBD1; CDR3 protein: CASSIGDRVESPLHF; CDR3 DNA: TGTGCCAGTAGTATCGGGGACAGGGTAGAGTCACCCCTCCACTTT
V gene: TRBV7-3; J gene: TRBJ2-3; D gene: TRBD2; CDR3 protein: CASSASSGGAGDTQYF; CDR3 DNA: TGTGCCAGCAGCGCCTCTAGCGGGGGGGCAGGAGATACGCAGTATTTT
V gene: TRBV10-2; J gene: TRBJ2-2; D gene: TRBD2; CDR3 protein: CASTFSGKGGELFF; CDR3 DNA: TGCGCCAGCACCTTTAGCGGGAAAGGCGGGGAGCTGTTTTTT
V gene: TRBV27; J gene: TRBJ2-7; D gene: TRBD1; CDR3 protein: CASSPGQGHTYEQYF; CDR3 DNA: TGTGCCAGCAGTCCCGGACAGGGGCATACTTACGAGCAGTACTTC
V gene: TRBV5-1; J gene: TRBJ2-3; D gene: .; CDR3 protein: CASSLAHTDTQYF; CDR3 DNA: TGCGCCAGCAGCTTGGCCCACACAGATACGCAGTATTTT
V gene: TRBV10-1; J gene: TRBJ1-2; D gene: .; CDR3 protein: CASSLWRGYTF; CDR3 DNA: TGCGCCAGCAGTCTGTGGCGGGGCTACACCTTC
V gene: TRBV3-1/TRBV3-2; J gene: TRBJ1-6; D gene: .; CDR3 protein: CASSQDPSSYNSPLHF; CDR3 DNA: TGTGCCAGCAGCCAAGACCCCAGCTCCTATAATTCACCCCTCCACTTT
V gene: TRBV11-2; J gene: TRBJ1-1; D gene: .; CDR3 protein: CASSADRNTEAFF; CDR3 DNA: TGTGCCAGCAGCGCCGACAGGAACACTGAAGCTTTCTTT
V gene: TRBV7-9; J gene: TRBJ1-1; D gene: .; CDR3 protein: CASSFRENTEAFF; CDR3 DNA: TGTGCCAGCAGCTTCCGGGAAAACACTGAAGCTTTCTTT
V gene: TRBV6-5; J gene: TRBJ1-1; D gene: TRBD1; CDR3 protein: CASGRTGMNTEAFF; CDR3 DNA: TGTGCCAGCGGACGGACAGGGATGAACACTGAAGCTTTCTTT
V gene: TRBV4-1; J gene: TRBJ2-5; D gene: TRBD2; CDR3 protein: CASSQGTGLAMETQYF; CDR3 DNA: TGCGCCAGCAGCCAAGGGACGGGACTAGCGATGGAGACCCAGTACTTC